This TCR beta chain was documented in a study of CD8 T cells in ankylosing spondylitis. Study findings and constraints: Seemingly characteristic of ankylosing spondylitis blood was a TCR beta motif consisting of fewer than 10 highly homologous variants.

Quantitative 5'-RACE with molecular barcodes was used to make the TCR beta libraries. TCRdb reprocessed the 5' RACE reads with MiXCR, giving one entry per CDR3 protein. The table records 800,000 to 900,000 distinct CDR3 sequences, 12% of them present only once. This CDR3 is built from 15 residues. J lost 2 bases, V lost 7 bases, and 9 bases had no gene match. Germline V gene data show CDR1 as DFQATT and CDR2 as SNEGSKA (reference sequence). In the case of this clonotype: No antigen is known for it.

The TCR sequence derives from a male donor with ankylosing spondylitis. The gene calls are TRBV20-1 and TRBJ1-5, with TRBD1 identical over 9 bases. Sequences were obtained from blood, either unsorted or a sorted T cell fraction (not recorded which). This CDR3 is CSVTDRGKGNQPQHF. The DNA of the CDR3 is TGCAGTGTTACGGACAGGGGAAAGGGCAATCAGCCCCAGCATTTT.